Each of the 22 T cell receptor beta chains below was sequenced from the same sample in a study of blood T cell repertoires in COVID-19. Generated by immunoSEQ multiplex PCR, the TCRdb table keeps only in-frame clones and is missing some. The table lists some 250,000 clones, about 80% of them singletons. Input material: peripheral blood. The receptors derive from a woman aged 80 or over with acute or convalescent COVID-19.

The gene calls are TRBV7-9 and TRBJ1-1; tentatively, D is TRBD1 (5 bases). Per germline, CDR1 SEHNR and CDR2 FQNEAQ (reference sequence). This CDR3 has 14 residues. V was shortened by 5 bases and J by 1 base, with 11 bases between the two germline ends. Here the CDR3 DNA reads TGTGCCAGCAGCAGCGGGACGGAGAACACTGAAGCTTTCTTT. Residues: CASSSGTENTEAFF. Complete variable domain (other parts from reference TRBV7-9 and TRBJ1-1): DTGVSQNPRHKITKRGQNVTFRCDPISEHNRLYWYRQTLGQGPEFLTYFQNEAQLEKSRLLSDRFSAERPKGSFSTLEIQRTEQGDSAMYLCASSSGTENTEAFFGQGTRLTVV.

The chain has TRBV7-9 and TRBJ1-1; TRBD1 aligns across 7 bases. The CDR3 runs 12 residues. After removal of 3 bases from V and 10 bases from J, the junction contained 5 bases not matched to a gene. The germline gives CDR1 SEHNR, CDR2 FQNEAQ (reference sequence). The CDR3 reads CASSLGDRVAFF. The CDR3 DNA sequence: TGTGCCAGCAGCTTGGGCGACAGGGTAGCTTTCTTT. The entire variable domain, with the rest obtained from reference TRBV7-9 and TRBJ1-1, is as follows: DTGVSQNPRHKITKRGQNVTFRCDPISEHNRLYWYRQTLGQGPEFLTYFQNEAQLEKSRLLSDRFSAERPKGSFSTLEIQRTEQGDSAMYLCASSLGDRVAFFGQGTRLTVV.

In its sample, this clone ranks as medium-sized (0.01 to 0.1%). The gene calls are TRBV6-5 and TRBJ1-1, with TRBD1 as a possible D gene (5 bases). Trimming pared 6 bases from V and 1 base from J, leaving 6 bases between. Germline loops: CDR1 MNHEY, CDR2 SVGAGI. The CDR3 extends over 12 amino acids. CDR3 region: CASSQGNTEAFF. The CDR3 nucleotides read TGTGCCAGCAGCCAGGGGAACACTGAAGCTTTCTTT.

This clone was counted between two and nine times. The chain is built from TRBV18 and TRBJ1-2; D uncertain. With 2 bases removed from V and 7 bases from J, the gap between germline ends came to 8 bases. This CDR3 comprises 12 residues. The germline gives CDR1 KGHSH, CDR2 LQKENI. The CDR3 protein is CASSPGRGGYTF. In nucleotides, the CDR3 is TGTGCCAGCTCACCAGGGCGGGGTGGCTACACCTTC.

The gene calls are TRBV6-5 and TRBJ1-1; no firm D call. Deletions cut 4 bases from V and 4 bases from J, with 16 bases between. The CDR3 has 15 amino acids. Per the germline V gene, CDR1 is MNHEY and CDR2 is SVGAGI. CDR3 DNA sequence: TGTGCCAGCAGTTCATTCGGGAGGGCGGGCACTGAAGCTTTCTTT. Its protein product is CASSSFGRAGTEAFF.

V and J are TRBV9 and TRBJ2-1, with 8 bases lining up with TRBD1. The CDR3 is 16 residues long. Germline CDR1 and CDR2: SGDLS and YYNGEE. J lost 10 bases, V lost 0 bases, and 12 bases had no gene match. The CDR3 protein is CASSVGPGGKDYEQFF. CDR3 nucleotide sequence: TGTGCCAGCAGCGTAGGTCCAGGGGGCAAGGACTACGAGCAGTTCTTC.

The V and J genes are TRBV3-1 (or the pseudogene TRBV3-2) and TRBJ1-5; D is undetermined. CDR3 length: 15 residues. CDR1 is LGHDT and CDR2 is YNNKEL in the germline V gene (reference sequence). Trimming left V 1 base short and J 5 bases short, with 12 bases between. In nucleotides, the CDR3 is TGTGCCAGCAGCCAAGGATTTGGAGGGCATCAGCCCCAGCATTTT. This codes for CASSQGFGGHQPQHF.

This chain connects TRBV5-6 to TRBJ2-1, with 9 bases identical to TRBD1. Germline CDR1 reads SGHDT; CDR2 reads YYEEEE. This CDR3 has 12 residues. Trimming removed 5 bases from V and 8 bases from J; junction bases left unmatched: 2. In DNA, the CDR3 is TGTGCCAGCAGTTGGACAGGGGATGAGCAGTTCTTC. It yields the protein CASSWTGDEQFF.

The chain employs TRBV3-1 (or the pseudogene TRBV3-2) and TRBJ1-1, with D unclear. Germline assignment: CDR1 LGHDT and CDR2 YNNKEL (reference sequence). V was pared by 1 base and J by 0 bases, with 6 bases between. This CDR3 is built from 14 residues. The CDR3 coding sequence is TGTGCCAGCAGCCAAGCCACAGTGAACACTGAAGCTTTCTTT. This translates into CASSQATVNTEAFF.

V gene TRBV4-1 combines with J gene TRBJ2-7; TRBD2 aligns across 11 bases. This CDR3 spans 18 amino acids. The V gene end was trimmed by 4 bases and the J gene end by 0 bases; junction bases not matched to a gene: 11. The germline gives CDR1 MGHRA, CDR2 YSYEKL. CDR3 in DNA: TGCGCCAGCAGCCTAGAATTCCTTACTAGCGGGAGCTCCTACGAGCAGTACTTC. It translates to CASSLEFLTSGSSYEQYF.

The chain combines TRBV15 with TRBJ1-2, with no clear D. The ends were cut back, 1 base at V and 0 bases at J, with 9 bases in the middle. CDR3 length: 15 amino acids. Germline V CDR1 and CDR2: LNHNV, YYDKDF (reference sequence). The chain's CDR3 is CATSRGAEPNYGYTF. The CDR3 DNA reads as TGTGCCACCAGCAGAGGGGCCGAGCCTAACTATGGCTACACCTTC.

This clone was counted only a few times. The chain joins TRBV18 to TRBJ2-7; D not certain. This CDR3 has 14 residues. Germline V gives CDR1 KGHSH, CDR2 LQKENI. Trimming took off 2 bases at V and 3 bases at J, with 11 bases between the two ends. The CDR3 reads CASSPGQRFYEQYF. As DNA, the CDR3 is TGTGCCAGCTCACCAGGGCAGAGATTCTACGAGCAGTACTTC.

This sequence joins TRBV29-1 and TRBJ2-7, with D perhaps matching TRBD1 (6 bases). Trimming left V 5 bases short and J 3 bases short, with 8 bases between. The CDR3 has 11 residues. Germline V gene sequence: CDR1 SQVTM, CDR2 ANQGSEA. This CDR3 is CSVSTGYEQYF. For the CDR3, the DNA is TGCAGCGTTTCGACAGGCTACGAGCAGTACTTC.

The CDR3 spells CASSLASLEADTQYF. CDR3 coding DNA: TGTGCCAGCAGCTTAGCGTCACTAGAGGCAGATACGCAGTATTTT. The V and J genes are TRBV7-9 and TRBJ2-3; weak D call: TRBD2 (5 bases). The CDR3 extends over 15 amino acids. Germline CDR1 reads SEHNR; CDR2 reads FQNEAQ (reference sequence). The V end was cut by 0 bases, the J end by 4 bases, with 11 bases between.

This clone was detected a few times. The chain carries TRBV18 and TRBJ1-1, with TRBD1 matching 7 bases. The length of the CDR3 is 16 residues. Germline assignment: CDR1 KGHSH and CDR2 LQKENI. J was trimmed by 7 bases and V by 6 bases; bases with no gene match: 17. CDR3 sequence reads: CASSFRGLWLGSEAFF. DNA for the CDR3: TGTGCCAGCTCTTTTAGGGGGCTCTGGTTGGGGAGTGAAGCTTTCTTT.

This clone has only one observation. The rearrangement links TRBV10-3 to TRBJ2-1; TRBD2 aligns across 8 bases. Germline V gene lookup returns CDR1 ENHRY and CDR2 SYGVKD. V dropped 6 bases and J dropped 4; count of bases not matched to a gene: 14. The CDR3 runs to 17 residues. The CDR3 sequence is CAISRTTGTSGYNEQFF. In DNA, the CDR3 is TGTGCCATCAGCAGGACTACCGGGACTAGTGGGTACAATGAGCAGTTCTTC.

The V call is TRBV4-3, the J call TRBJ2-6; a possible D gene is TRBD1 (6 bases). The CDR3 totals 16 residues. Deletions cut 3 bases from V and 1 base from J, with 10 bases between. Germline CDR1 and CDR2: LGHNA and YSLEER. CDR3 nucleotides: TGCGCCAGCAGCCAGGAAAGGGGGTCTGGGGCCAACGTCCTGACTTTC. Translating gives CASSQERGSGANVLTF.

The chain links TRBV3-1 (or the pseudogene TRBV3-2) to TRBJ2-7; D is undetermined. The CDR3 is made up of 11 amino acids. Germline CDR1 LGHDT, CDR2 YNNKEL (reference sequence). V lost 4 bases, J lost 2 bases, and 3 bases lay in between. The CDR3 loop reads CASSRAYEQYF. CDR3 DNA: TGTGCCAGCAGCCGAGCCTACGAGCAGTACTTC.

The rearrangement links TRBV5-1 to TRBJ2-1, with TRBD2 matching 10 bases. This CDR3 is 17 amino acids long. V lost 5 bases to trimming and J lost 0 bases; unmatched junction nucleotides: 8. Germline-derived CDR1 and CDR2 are SGHRS and YFSETQ. CDR3 sequence: CASSGLAGESSYNEQFF. The CDR3 coding sequence is TGCGCCAGCAGTGGGCTAGCGGGAGAGAGCTCCTACAATGAGCAGTTCTTC.

The chain has TRBV6-1 and TRBJ2-7; D uncertain. The length of the CDR3 is 16 residues. Trimming removed 3 bases from V and 3 bases from J, with 18 bases in between. The germline gives CDR1 MNHNS, CDR2 SASEGT. This CDR3 reads CASSDFGRSPHYEQYF. CDR3 in DNA: TGTGCCAGCAGTGATTTTGGCCGTAGCCCGCACTACGAGCAGTACTTC.

This chain links TRBV18 with TRBJ1-2; 9 bases match TRBD1. The germline gives CDR1 KGHSH, CDR2 LQKENI. This CDR3 spans 13 amino acids. V dropped 6 bases and J dropped 4; count of bases not matched to a gene: 3. For the CDR3, the DNA is TGTGCCAGCTCGGCGACAGGGGGCTATGGCTACACCTTC. As protein: CASSATGGYGYTF. The full variable domain, its missing parts supplied by reference TRBV18 and TRBJ1-2, is NAGVMQNPRHLVRRRGQEARLRCSPMKGHSHVYWYRQLPEEGLKFMVYLQKENIIDESGMPKERFSAEFPKEGPSILRIQQVVRGDSAAYFCASSATGGYGYTFGSGTRLTVV.

This rearrangement joins TRBV5-4 to TRBJ1-2; 9 bases are a match to TRBD1. The CDR3 contains 16 residues. From germline, CDR1 is SGHNT and CDR2 YYREEE (reference sequence). Trimming at V came to 4 bases and at J to 2 bases, leaving 9 bases not matched to a gene. CDR3 nucleotide sequence: TGTGCCAGCAGCCTGGGCGGTGGGACAGGGAACTATGGCTACACCTTC. Translated: CASSLGGGTGNYGYTF.